Here is one T cell receptor (beta chain) with its context. The entry originates in a study of blood T cell repertoires in COVID-19. Whole-study context: T cells, B-cell-depleted T cells, or PBMCs provided the cDNA or gDNA that served as material.

The CDR3 has 13 amino acids. V was clipped by 2 bases and J by 3 bases, with 7 bases between them. The germline gives CDR1 LGHDT, CDR2 YNNKEL (reference sequence). Authors' analysis steps: The authors estimated nucleated cell counts from reference gene primer amplification. Produced via immunoSEQ multiplex PCR; TCRdb's table is partial and in-frame only. The V and J calls and clone size come from that table; D and trimming were worked out from the DNA. The repertoire includes about 200,000 clones, around 80% of them detected once, and about 13% sits in the top ten. Sequenced sample: peripheral blood. This TCR was recovered from a human donor in a cohort sampled during active COVID-19. The chain couples TRBV3-1 (or the pseudogene TRBV3-2) to TRBJ2-5; D is ambiguous. The CDR3 sequence is CASSQNYKETQYF. Written as DNA, the CDR3 is TGTGCCAGCAGCCAAAACTACAAAGAGACCCAGTACTTC.